This T cell receptor (beta chain) was captured in a study of blood T cell repertoires in COVID-19. Overall study context: Collection of acute and convalescent COVID-19 samples took place in the United States, Italy and Spain.

The V end lost 5 bases, the J end lost 0 bases, and 14 bases lay between the germline ends. The germline CDR1 and CDR2 sequences are SEHNR and FQNEAQ (reference sequence). This CDR3 spans 17 amino acids. In the original analysis: Researchers report that nucleated cell counts were estimated from reference gene primer amplification. TCRdb's copy holds only in-frame clones and misses some; the assay was immunoSEQ multiplex PCR. The V and J calls and clone size were taken over from that table, and D and trimming were inferred from the DNA. The table shows about 320,000 clones, with about nine tenths occurring only once. Those enrolled, adults aged 18 to 89 years, came from about two dozen US areas. Symptom resolution, clearance, or two negative PCRs marked donors in Cohort 3 as recovered.

The gene calls are TRBV7-9 and TRBJ2-6; TRBD1 might be the D (6 bases). The clonotype originates from a woman between 18 and 30 years old who had recovered from COVID-19. The specimen was PBMCs or T cells enriched from blood (not recorded which). CDR3 residues: CASSRRTVTSGANVLTF. The CDR3 DNA sequence: TGTGCCAGCAGCCGAAGGACAGTAACCTCTGGGGCCAACGTCCTGACTTTC.